This TCR beta chain was documented in a study of OX40 agonist ivuxolimab in advanced cancers. Study-wide background: Ivuxolimab, which is an agonistic anti-OX40 (CD134) antibody, was administered to the patients.

Measured with immunoSEQ multiplex PCR; TCRdb has only the in-frame clones, and not every one. The sample lists some 74,000 clones; approximately 92% were seen once. Study observations and caveats: Expansion of clones was among the lowest in partial responders at 0.1-3.0 mg/kg.

The ends were cut back, 5 bases at V and 3 bases at J, with 16 bases in the middle. In germline, CDR1 is MDHEN, CDR2 SYDVKM. The CDR3 has 15 residues. With regard to this clone: Its antigen is currently unknown.

Specimen: CD4+ or CD8+ T cells sorted from blood, collected in a trial of the OX40 agonist ivuxolimab. This sequence was found in an adult with an advanced solid tumor such as melanoma, head and neck, liver or kidney cancer. The rearrangement links TRBV28 to TRBJ1-1; D ambiguous. This chain's CDR3 is CASSLARFSDTEAFF. The CDR3 DNA sequence: TGTGCCAGCAGTCTCGCTCGTTTCTCGGACACTGAAGCTTTCTTT. Looking up the rest from reference TRBV28 and TRBJ1-1 gives the full variable domain: DVKVTQSSRYLVKRTGEKVFLECVQDMDHENMFWYRQDPGLGLRLIYFSYDVKMKEKGDIPEGYSVSREKKERFSLILESASTNQTSMYLCASSLARFSDTEAFFGQGTRLTVV.